This TCR beta chain came from a study of cytomegalovirus exposure and HLA in healthy donors. Study results and caveats: TCR beta chain V- and J-gene trimming was linked, in a later analysis, to a missense variant in DCLRE1C. One later analysis reportedly identified an Asian-associated ancestry cluster that showed fewer N-insertions than the roughly 670-donor mean. Most TCR sequences were seen very rarely across donors, but some public TCRs occurred in many.

Researchers ran the PCR with 60 Vbeta and 13 Jbeta primers. Profiled with immunoSEQ multiplex PCR; TCRdb holds only in-frame clones, not every one. This table has about 130,000 clones, about 80% appearing once. This clone was recorded only once. The antigen is not known. The V and J ends lost 0 bases and 4 bases respectively, with 9 bases between them. The germline CDR1 and CDR2 sequences are SGDLS and YYNGEE. The CDR3 sequence is 14 residues long. The chain recombines TRBV9 with TRBJ2-3; possible D gene TRBD1, 6 bases. The sequencing input was PBMCs. This clonotype was sampled from a human donor in good health. Here the CDR3 reads CASSVVGAADTQYF. The CDR3 DNA reads TGTGCCAGCAGCGTAGTGGGGGCTGCAGATACGCAGTATTTT.